These 5 T cell receptor beta chains share one sample of origin, sequenced in a study of PD-1 and CTLA-4 blockade in melanoma. Sequencing was performed with immunoSEQ multiplex PCR; in TCRdb, only in-frame clones are kept and a portion is missing. The data contain around 32,000 clones, about 88% of them singletons. The source material was CD8+ T cells from peripheral blood, sampled before anti-PD-1 treatment. Every receptor here comes from a human donor with melanoma.

The V gene is TRBV14, the J gene TRBJ2-1, with D hard to call. The CDR3 runs 13 residues. Trimming cost V 4 bases and J 4 bases, with 8 bases left between them. Per the germline V gene, CDR1 is SGHDN and CDR2 is FVKESK. The DNA for the CDR3 is TGTGCCAGCAGCCCCCGCTTATACAATGAGCAGTTCTTC. It translates to CASSPRLYNEQFF.

The genes are TRBV27 and TRBJ2-1; D may be TRBD2 (6 bases). Trimming took 2 bases from V and 6 from J, leaving 8 bases between them. CDR1 and CDR2 (germline): MNHEY, SMNVEV (reference sequence). The CDR3 contains 13 residues. CDR3 DNA sequence: TGTGCCAGCAGTTTACGACTAGGCAATGAGCAGTTCTTC. Translated: CASSLRLGNEQFF.

The rearrangement uses TRBV6-6 and TRBJ1-1; D is uncertain. CDR3 length equals 15 residues. With 7 bases removed from V and 1 base from J, the gap between germline ends came to 16 bases. Per the germline V gene, CDR1 is MNHNY and CDR2 is SVGAGI (reference sequence). The CDR3: CASTPRQSGNTEAFF. The CDR3 nucleotides read TGTGCCAGCACCCCTCGCCAGTCAGGGAACACTGAAGCTTTCTTT.

This clone was found once. V and J are TRBV4-2 and TRBJ2-7, with D unclear. The length of the CDR3 is 13 residues. V was cut by 3 bases and J by 2 bases, with 8 bases left in between. Germline CDR1 and CDR2: LGHNA and YNFKEQ. The CDR3 sequence: CASSQTEAYEQYF. As DNA, the CDR3 is TGTGCCAGCAGCCAGACGGAAGCCTACGAGCAGTACTTC.

The rearrangement uses TRBV27 and TRBJ2-2; D gene unclear. This CDR3 region has 14 residues. CDR1 is MNHEY, CDR2 SMNVEV, per germline (reference sequence). Trimming cost V 4 bases and J 3 bases, with 9 bases left between them. The DNA for the CDR3 is TGTGCCAGCAGTTCCGCTGTTCACACCGGGGAGCTGTTTTTT. Its translation: CASSSAVHTGELFF.